This TCR beta chain is from a study of chemoradiotherapy in HPV16-positive cancers. Study-wide findings and caveats: In HPV16-positive patients, HPV-responsive T-cell expansion tracked better recurrence-free survival. Functional assays defining HPV-specific T cells used only a couple of HPV16-positive patients. Candidate HPV-specific clones and E7-related TCR motifs grew in tumor during treatment.

Notes on this clone: What it binds is not known.

Repeated repertoire sampling spanned the course of chemoradiotherapy. The table came from immunoSEQ multiplex PCR; TCRdb's copy has only in-frame clones and leaves some out. The data contain thousands of clones, roughly 80% of them singletons. Source: tumor tissue, taken from a patient who underwent chemoradiotherapy. The origin of this receptor is a human donor with HPV-associated anogenital cancer.

Here the CDR3 DNA reads TGTGCCAGCAGTTCGACCACAGGGAGCCATGGCTACACCTTC. Its protein product is CASSSTTGSHGYTF. The chain carries TRBV7-2 and TRBJ1-2, with D possibly matching TRBD1 (6 bases). V shed 6 bases and J shed 6 bases, with 17 bases lying between them. The CDR3 runs 14 residues. Germline CDR1 reads SGHTA; CDR2 reads FQGNSA.